What follows is one TCR beta chain and its context. Its antigen remains undetermined. Per-base qualities were not stored, and no clone one base away is much larger. Sequencing of the TRB variable region was done with the immunoSEQ hsTCRB v3.0 assay at survey level resolution. The targeted TRB sequencing depth was roughly 35,000-50,000 T-cell genomes per sample. TRB libraries were pooled and sequenced on an Illumina MiSeq using a v3 150-cycle kit. Processing in the source paper ran as follows. Repertoire analysis ran in R within a reproducible Nextflow workflow covering QC, data transformation and analysis. Custom analyses were implemented in LymphoSeq2, an R package for AIRR-Seq data exploration. A few samples yielding fewer than 5000 total TRB sequences were excluded, leaving 188 analyzed HIV repertoires. Of the 188 retained HIV repertoires, 55 to 60 were collected before and about 130 after ART initiation. Repertoires were downsampled to 5000 TRB nucleotide sequences, and summary statistics were averaged over 100 downsampling iterations. The analysis kept only TRB sequences whose CDR3 regions were at least seven amino acids long. Two measures captured diversity: a Shannon entropy-derived clonality score and the Gini coefficient. Repertoire networks linked the top 5000 CDR3 amino acid sequences whenever two sequences differed by an edit distance of one. Antigen specificity groups and MHC restriction were predicted for TRB CDR3 amino acid sequences with GLIPH2. To flag known associations with CMV, EBV, HIV or tissue antigens, CDR3 amino acid sequences were compared against VDJdb and McPAS-TCR. Pre-ART, post-ART and control groups were compared with Wilcoxon signed-rank tests and Holm-Bonferroni correction. TCRdb carries this immuneACCESS record with in-frame sequences only. Its versions omit some clonotypes, under half of them owing to an unresolved V gene in the studies checked, with the rest unexplained. The V and J calls and clone size were taken over from that table, and D and trimming were inferred from the DNA. This sample gives tens of thousands of clones in total; approximately 81% of them show up just once. Around 3.3% of the sample rests with the top ten.

The data are from a study of long-term antiretroviral therapy in people with HIV (dated by TCRdb to 2022 to 2024). Background for the entire study: The earliest samples were collected roughly a decade before the 2015 WHO recommendation for immediate ART, at a time when ART was usually postponed until CD4 counts fell. Whether ART initiation and durable HIV suppression were associated with changes in peripheral blood TRB repertoire composition and diversity was tested in a retrospective serial study. A total of around 200 cryopreserved PBMC samples were contributed to the cohort by 30 adults with confirmed HIV infection, with samples collected serially over a mean of 6 years (range 1-12). Of the roughly 32 participants with HIV, more than 10 were female. No cross-contamination during QIAcube processing was seen in test extractions of a monoclonal T-cell line run alongside 25 to 35 polyclonal samples. The paper as a whole reports these results and caveats: Because pre-ART samples had limited cell numbers, profiling was done on unsorted PBMC rather than on sorted CD4+ and CD8+ T cells. At every time point, the repertoire was dominated by expanded TRB clones first identified before ART initiation, although this dominance fluctuated and, in many PLHIV, declined after ART. No data were available on ART adherence, viral resistance or therapy changes, limiting inferences about post-ART repertoire changes. Starting ART was linked to a significant rise in TRB diversity, yet even with long-term ART the diversity remained significantly lower than in transplant donor controls. The samples span the years 2004 to 2017, and the ART regimens used at that time may not be as effective as current regimens. Compared with controls, HIV repertoires had narrower CDR3 length ranges, and the network structure pointed to an antigen-experienced repertoire that shifted only slightly toward naive after ART. Because PBMC availability was limited, only the TCR beta chain was sequenced, with no alpha chain pairing.

Germline trimming: 5 bases from V, 1 base from J; junction bases outside gene matches: 2. The cysteine opens and the phenylalanine closes a CDR3 of 14 amino acids. The sequence is cut down to CDR3 DNA, 42 bases in frame from base 1. The germline V gene encodes CDR1 LNHDA and CDR2 SQIVND (reference sequence). Participants were included only if at least one PBMC sample before ART initiation and at least two post-ART samples were available. Every participant with HIV received treatment in the United States of America. Before DNA extraction, cryopreserved samples of about 0.95-10 million PBMC were thawed and then washed. At the time of the earliest PBMC sample, participants with HIV were aged between roughly 20 and 55 years. Each participant contributed PBMC samples from 1-4 timepoints before ART initiation and 2-8 timepoints after ART initiation, with a median of 7 samples. Serial HIV viral load, CD4+ T-cell count, ART history and demographic data were obtained for every participant. Genomic DNA was extracted from unsorted PBMC with a Qiagen kit on a QIAcube, with processing performed in batches of 12 samples.

Rearrangement joined TRBV19 to TRBJ2-7, with 10 central nucleotides matching TRBD2. The sequence was obtained from a woman aged 45-65 years with HIV. The specimen was unsorted PBMCs, collected 1.9 years after starting antiretroviral therapy. The CDR3 region: CASSPAGGSYEQYF. The DNA sequence follows: TGTGCCAGTAGTCCAGCGGGGGGGTCCTACGAGCAGTACTTC.